Each of the 25 T cell receptor beta chains below was sequenced from the same sample in a study of beta chain features in type 1 diabetes. Reverse transcribing all isolated RNA meant expressed TCRB transcripts were sequenced. Measured with immunoSEQ multiplex PCR; TCRdb has only the in-frame clones, and not every one. The sample lists some 270,000 clones, approximately 11% seen once, with around 0.017% in the top ten. These TCRs are of unknown antigen specificity. Study-level points and caveats: People with Type 1 diabetes carried modestly yet significantly shorter TCRB CDR3s in all four CD4+ subsets.

Sequencing was carried out using naive CD4+ T cells from blood. The receptors shown here come from a young man with type 1 diabetes.

This clone was counted only a few times. The CDR3, as DNA: TGTGCCAGCAGCGTCTCAGCGGGGGGCCACACAGATACGCAGTATTTT. Protein product: CASSVSAGGHTDTQYF. V usage is TRBV9 and J usage is TRBJ2-3; 9 nucleotides agree with TRBD2. The CDR3 contains 16 residues. From germline, CDR1 is SGDLS and CDR2 YYNGEE. V lost 2 bases and J lost 2; bases outside the gene matches: 6.

This clone was counted only a few times. Written as DNA, the CDR3 is TGCGCCAGCAGCCAAACGCGTCCGAACACCGGGGAGCTGTTTTTT. It codes for CASSQTRPNTGELFF. The chain links TRBV4-1 to TRBJ2-2; D gene uncertain. The V end lost 2 bases, the J end lost 0 bases, and 7 bases lay between the germline ends. The CDR3 totals 15 residues. Looked up from germline, CDR1 is MGHRA and CDR2 is YSYEKL.

This clone showed up just a few times. The gene calls are TRBV4-3 and TRBJ1-1; D not certain. This CDR3 region has 16 residues. Per the germline V gene, CDR1 is LGHNA and CDR2 is YSLEER. V was cut by 0 bases and J by 0 bases, with 11 bases left in between. CDR3: CASSQEFAALNTEAFF. The CDR3 DNA is TGCGCCAGCAGCCAAGAGTTCGCGGCTTTGAACACTGAAGCTTTCTTT.

This clone was counted only a few times. CDR3 residues: CASSLVFGDTQYF. Here the CDR3 DNA reads TGTGCCAGCAGCTTAGTGTTCGGGGATACGCAGTATTTT. V is TRBV7-8 and J is TRBJ2-3, with D hard to call. Trimming removed 1 base from V and 6 bases from J, with 8 bases in between. The CDR3 spans 13 residues. CDR1 SGHVS and CDR2 FQNEAQ come from the germline V gene.

The chain combines TRBV7-8 with TRBJ1-4; D is ambiguous. V was shortened by 1 base and J by 8 bases, with 5 bases between the two germline ends. The CDR3 extends over 12 amino acids. Per germline, CDR1 SGHVS and CDR2 FQNEAQ. Here the CDR3 reads CASSLDQEKLFF. For the CDR3, the DNA is TGTGCCAGCAGCTTAGATCAGGAAAAACTGTTTTTT.

Only a few counts were recorded for this clone. V and J are TRBV2 and TRBJ2-3; 7 bases are a match to TRBD2. Per germline, CDR1 SNHLY and CDR2 FYNNEI. V lost 10 bases to trimming and J lost 2 bases; unmatched junction nucleotides: 9. This CDR3 is 14 amino acids long. DNA of the CDR3: TGTGCCACCGTCCCGGGACTAATCACAGATACGCAGTATTTT. As protein: CATVPGLITDTQYF.

This clone was recorded a few times. V is TRBV30 and J is TRBJ1-1; weak D call: TRBD1 (5 bases). Between the trimmed V and J ends, which lost 3 bases and 0 bases, there was a span of 11 bases. The CDR3 has 14 amino acids. The germline gives CDR1 GTSNPN, CDR2 SVGIG (reference sequence). The CDR3 nucleotides are TGTGCCTGGAGAGGGGCAGCGATGAACACTGAAGCTTTCTTT. Encoded protein: CAWRGAAMNTEAFF.

The chain employs TRBV28 and TRBJ2-5; possibly TRBD1 for D (6 bases). The CDR3 runs 12 residues. The germline V and J ends were trimmed by 10 bases and 2 bases, with 11 bases remaining between them. CDR1 is MDHEN, CDR2 SYDVKM, per germline. The CDR3 nucleotides are TGTGCCATCCAGGGGCAGCAAGAGACCCAGTACTTC. Protein sequence: CAIQGQQETQYF.

Only a few counts were recorded for this clone. The chain is built from TRBV6-1 and TRBJ2-3, with no clear D. The CDR3 is 14 amino acids. Deletions cut 8 bases from V and 0 bases from J, with 12 bases between. Germline lookup yields CDR1 MNHNS and CDR2 SASEGT. The CDR3 sequence: CASPPRRSTDTQYF. The CDR3 nucleotides read TGTGCCAGCCCCCCTAGGCGGAGCACAGATACGCAGTATTTT.

This clone has only a few counts. The CDR3, as DNA: TGTGCCAGCAGCTTAGGAGACAGAGGGACCCAGTACTTC. It encodes CASSLGDRGTQYF. The V call is TRBV7-9, the J call TRBJ2-5, with D maybe TRBD1 (5 bases). This CDR3 is built from 13 residues. The germline gives CDR1 SEHNR, CDR2 FQNEAQ (reference sequence). V was trimmed by 1 base and J by 7 bases, leaving 10 bases between them. Variable domain in full (rest from reference TRBV7-9 and TRBJ2-5): DTGVSQNPRHKITKRGQNVTFRCDPISEHNRLYWYRQTLGQGPEFLTYFQNEAQLEKSRLLSDRFSAERPKGSFSTLEIQRTEQGDSAMYLCASSLGDRGTQYFGPGTRLLVL.

J is TRBJ2-7 and V is TRBV10-3; 8 bases are shared with TRBD1. With V trimmed by 11 bases and J by 2 bases, 8 bases remained unmatched. The germline V gene encodes CDR1 ENHRY and CDR2 SYGVKD. The CDR3 is 13 amino acids. CDR3 coding DNA: TGTGCCGGAAAACAGGGGGATCCCTACGAGCAGTACTTC. This gives the protein CAGKQGDPYEQYF.

V and J are TRBV9 and TRBJ2-1, with a tentative D call TRBD1 (6 bases). V lost 7 bases and J 8 bases, leaving 16 bases between the germline ends. This CDR3 has 13 amino acids. Germline V lookup: CDR1 SGDLS, CDR2 YYNGEE. CDR3 sequence reads: CASRGTNSDEQFF. The DNA of the CDR3 is TGTGCCAGCCGAGGGACAAATTCGGATGAGCAGTTCTTC.

This clone was recorded a few times. The J gene is TRBJ2-7, the V gene TRBV6-5; the match to TRBD1 covers 7 bases. Trimming removed 7 bases from V and 2 bases from J; junction bases left unmatched: 5. CDR1 MNHEY and CDR2 SVGAGI come from the germline V gene. The CDR3 covers 13 residues. CDR3 loop: CASIDRVTYEQYF. The CDR3 DNA sequence: TGTGCCAGCATTGACAGGGTTACCTACGAGCAGTACTTC.

This clone was seen a few times. This chain connects TRBV5-1 to TRBJ2-5; 11 bases align to TRBD2. The V gene end was trimmed by 4 bases and the J gene end by 2 bases; junction bases not matched to a gene: 4. CDR3 length: 15 residues. The germline V gene encodes CDR1 SGHRS and CDR2 YFSETQ. CDR3 sequence: CASSMVAGGQETQYF. CDR3 nucleotides: TGCGCCAGCAGCATGGTAGCGGGGGGGCAAGAGACCCAGTACTTC.

This clone was recorded a few times. The gene calls are TRBV6-1 and TRBJ2-7; 10 nucleotides match TRBD2. The CDR3 is 14 residues long. The ends lost 6 bases at V and 6 bases at J; junction bases unmatched: 8. Germline V gives CDR1 MNHNS, CDR2 SASEGT. In nucleotides, the CDR3 is TGTGCCAGCAGAGTAGCGGGGGGATCCGGCGAGCAGTACTTC. Encoded protein: CASRVAGGSGEQYF.

The chain couples TRBV11-2 to TRBJ2-7, with TRBD1 matching over 7 bases. V gave up 2 bases and J gave up 0 bases; unmatched junction bases: 7. The CDR3 sequence is 16 residues long. The germline CDR1 and CDR2 sequences are SGHAT and FQNNGV. This chain's CDR3 is CASSLNRGGSSYEQYF. The DNA for the CDR3 is TGTGCCAGCAGCTTAAACAGGGGCGGAAGCTCCTACGAGCAGTACTTC.

V and J are TRBV2 and TRBJ2-7; TRBD2 is a possible D gene (7 bases). V was trimmed by 8 bases and J by 5 bases, leaving 16 bases between them. CDR3 length equals 13 residues. The germline gives CDR1 SNHLY, CDR2 FYNNEI. CDR3 DNA: TGTGCCAGCGGGATGTGGGGGGGGCACGAGCAGTACTTC. Amino acids: CASGMWGGHEQYF.

This clone has just a few counts. V usage is TRBV7-3 and J usage is TRBJ2-2; no clear D. Germline V lookup: CDR1 SGHTA, CDR2 FQGTGA. V was cut by 1 base and J by 6 bases, with 3 bases left in between. The CDR3 has 12 amino acids. CDR3 nucleotides: TGTGCCAGCAGCTTAAAGCCCGGGGAGCTGTTTTTT. Protein sequence: CASSLKPGELFF.

This clone was recorded a few times. This chain links TRBV19 with TRBJ2-5, with D possibly matching TRBD2 (5 bases). Trimming cost V 6 bases and J 7 bases, with 21 bases left between them. This CDR3 has 15 residues. In germline, CDR1 is LNHDA, CDR2 SQIVND (reference sequence). The CDR3: CASSYSPDRRGTQYF. DNA for the CDR3: TGTGCCAGTAGCTACTCGCCTGACCGCCGGGGGACCCAGTACTTC.

The rearrangement uses TRBV4-3 and TRBJ2-5, with D perhaps TRBD2 (7 bases). V dropped 3 bases and J dropped 5 bases, with 16 bases sitting between them. The CDR3 runs 15 residues. CDR1 is LGHNA and CDR2 is YSLEER in the germline V gene. The CDR3 here is CASSHQRGGRETQYF. Here the CDR3 DNA reads TGCGCCAGCAGCCACCAAAGGGGGGGGAGGGAGACCCAGTACTTC.

The V and J genes are TRBV7-9 and TRBJ1-5, with D possibly matching TRBD1 (5 bases). Germline V gene data show CDR1 as SEHNR and CDR2 as FQNEAQ (reference sequence). Trimming shortened V by 8 bases and J by 10 bases, and 15 bases separated the two germline ends. The CDR3 runs to 12 residues. This chain's CDR3 is CASAFGGEPQHF. Written as DNA, the CDR3 is TGTGCCAGCGCCTTCGGAGGGGAACCCCAGCATTTT.

This clone was counted only a few times. The V gene is TRBV5-4, the J gene TRBJ2-5; TRBD2 is a possible D gene (6 bases). The CDR3 is made up of 17 amino acids. Per germline, CDR1 SGHNT and CDR2 YYREEE (reference sequence). Trimming took 4 bases from V and 2 from J, leaving 21 bases between them. Written as DNA, the CDR3 is TGTGCCAGCAGCCGACGACTCAACATAGCGGCTCAAGAGACCCAGTACTTC. Its translation: CASSRRLNIAAQETQYF.

This clone occurred a few times. This chain uses TRBV30 with TRBJ2-5; 7 positions match TRBD2. This CDR3 has 12 residues. Germline lookup yields CDR1 GTSNPN and CDR2 SVGIG (reference sequence). The J segment lost 2 bases and the V segment lost 6 bases, leaving 3 bases of the junction unmatched. CDR3 residues: CACSGLQETQYF. The CDR3 region has the DNA TGTGCCTGTAGCGGGCTTCAAGAGACCCAGTACTTC.

This clone appeared a few times. The chain carries TRBV5-1 and TRBJ2-3, with 9 bases fitting TRBD1. The trim removed 4 bases at V and 2 bases at J, leaving 8 bases unmatched. Germline V gene lookup returns CDR1 SGHRS and CDR2 YFSETQ. The CDR3 runs 16 residues. CDR3 in amino acids: CASSIAGTGTTDTQYF. CDR3 DNA: TGCGCCAGCAGCATCGCCGGGACAGGGACCACAGATACGCAGTATTTT.

The J gene is TRBJ2-4, the V gene TRBV7-8, with D possibly being TRBD2 (7 bases). From germline, CDR1 is SGHVS and CDR2 FQNEAQ. The CDR3 runs to 17 residues. V shed 5 bases and J shed 8 bases, with 25 bases lying between them. As DNA, the CDR3 is TGTGCCAGCAGCCCTCCGCCATACGGGCTAGGGGGGGACATTCAGTACTTC. This gives the protein CASSPPPYGLGGDIQYF.